The following is a TCR beta chain sequence with its context. The antigen is unknown. A multiplex PCR was run with 60 Vbeta primers and 13 Jbeta primers. Clones were sequenced by immunoSEQ multiplex PCR, and TCRdb holds only the in-frame ones, with some missing. The data show around 190,000 clones, 65% to 80% seen once. The CDR3 extends over 18 amino acids. Germline V gives CDR1 SGHVS, CDR2 FQNEAQ. V dropped 5 bases and J dropped 5 bases, with 27 bases sitting between them. These data are taken from a study of cytomegalovirus exposure and HLA in healthy donors. Overall study results and limits: Upon later analysis, TCR association rates were observed to vary by HLA locus, being highest for DRB1 and lowest for HLA-C.

Though probably carrying unrecorded immune exposures, donors were nominally healthy at sampling. The TCR comes from a woman aged 25 to 39 in good health and CMV-seropositive. The material sequenced was PBMCs. This chain links TRBV7-8 with TRBJ1-1; tentative D call: TRBD1 (5 bases). The DNA for the CDR3 is TGTGCCAGCAGCAAACGGACCTGGCAGGGTATTGCAAGGACTGAAGCTTTCTTT. Amino acids: CASSKRTWQGIARTEAFF.